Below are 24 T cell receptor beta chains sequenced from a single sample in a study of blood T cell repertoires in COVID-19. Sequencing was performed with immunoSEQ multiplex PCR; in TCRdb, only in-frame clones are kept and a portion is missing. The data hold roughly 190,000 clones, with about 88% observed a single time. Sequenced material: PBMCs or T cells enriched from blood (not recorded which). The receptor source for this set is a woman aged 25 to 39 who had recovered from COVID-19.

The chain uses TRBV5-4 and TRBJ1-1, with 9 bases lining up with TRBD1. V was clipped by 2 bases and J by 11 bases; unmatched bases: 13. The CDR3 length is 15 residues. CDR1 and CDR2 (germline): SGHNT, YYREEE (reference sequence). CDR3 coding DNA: TGTGCCAGCAGCTTAACCGGGACAGGGAGTATGTATGCTTTCTTT. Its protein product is CASSLTGTGSMYAFF. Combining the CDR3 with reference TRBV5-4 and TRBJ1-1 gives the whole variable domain ETGVTQSPTHLIKTRGQQVTLRCSSQSGHNTVSWYQQALGQGPQFIFQYYREEENGRGNFPPRFSGLQFPNYSSELNVNALELDDSALYLCASSLTGTGSMYAFFGQGTRLTVV.

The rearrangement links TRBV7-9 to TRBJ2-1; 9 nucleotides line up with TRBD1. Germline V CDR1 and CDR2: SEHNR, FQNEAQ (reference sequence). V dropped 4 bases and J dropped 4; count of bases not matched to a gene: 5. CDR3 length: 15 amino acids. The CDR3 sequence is CASSSSGTGYNEQFF. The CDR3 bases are TGTGCCAGCAGCTCTTCCGGGACAGGGTACAATGAGCAGTTCTTC.

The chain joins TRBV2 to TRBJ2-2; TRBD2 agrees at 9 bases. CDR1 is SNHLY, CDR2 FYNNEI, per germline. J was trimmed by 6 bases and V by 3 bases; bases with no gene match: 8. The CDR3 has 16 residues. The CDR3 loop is CASSDRLAGLAGELFF. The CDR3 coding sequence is TGTGCCAGCAGTGACAGGCTAGCGGGACTCGCCGGGGAGCTGTTTTTT.

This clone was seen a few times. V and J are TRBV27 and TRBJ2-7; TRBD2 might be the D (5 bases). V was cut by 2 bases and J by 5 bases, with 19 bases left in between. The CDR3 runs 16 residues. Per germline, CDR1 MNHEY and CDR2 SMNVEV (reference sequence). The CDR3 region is CASSLVGGGLRHEQYV. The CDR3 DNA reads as TGTGCCAGCAGTTTAGTTGGAGGAGGTTTGCGGCACGAGCAGTACGTC.

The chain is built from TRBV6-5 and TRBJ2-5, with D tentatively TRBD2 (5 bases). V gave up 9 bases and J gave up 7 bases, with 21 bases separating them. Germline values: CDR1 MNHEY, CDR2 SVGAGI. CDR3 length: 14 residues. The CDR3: CASQSRSAGWTQYF. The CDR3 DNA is TGTGCCAGTCAGTCCCGGTCGGCGGGCTGGACCCAGTACTTC.

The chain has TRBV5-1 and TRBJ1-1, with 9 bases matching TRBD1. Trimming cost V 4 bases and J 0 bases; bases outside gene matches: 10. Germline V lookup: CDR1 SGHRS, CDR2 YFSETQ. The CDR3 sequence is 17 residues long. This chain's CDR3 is CASSHLGQGPMNTEAFF. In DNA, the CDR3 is TGCGCCAGCAGCCATTTGGGACAGGGACCTATGAACACTGAAGCTTTCTTT. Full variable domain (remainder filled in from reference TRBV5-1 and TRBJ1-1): KAGVTQTPRYLIKTRGQQVTLSCSPISGHRSVSWYQQTPGQGLQFLFEYFSETQRNKGNFPGRFSGRQFSNSRSEMNVSTLELGDSALYLCASSHLGQGPMNTEAFFGQGTRLTVV.

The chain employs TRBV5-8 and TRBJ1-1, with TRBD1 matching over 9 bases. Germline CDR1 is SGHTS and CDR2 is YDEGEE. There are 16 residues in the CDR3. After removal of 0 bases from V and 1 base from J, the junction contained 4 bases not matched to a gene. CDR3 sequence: CASSLAGDRENTEAFF. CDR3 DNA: TGTGCCAGCAGCTTGGCCGGGGACAGGGAGAACACTGAAGCTTTCTTT.

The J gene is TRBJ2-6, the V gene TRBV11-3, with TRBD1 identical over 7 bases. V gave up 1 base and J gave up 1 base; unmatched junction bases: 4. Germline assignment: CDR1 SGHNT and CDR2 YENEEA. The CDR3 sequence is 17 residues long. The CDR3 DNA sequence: TGTGCCAGCAGCTTAGGCCCGACAGGGTCTGGGGCCAACGTCCTGACTTTC. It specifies CASSLGPTGSGANVLTF.

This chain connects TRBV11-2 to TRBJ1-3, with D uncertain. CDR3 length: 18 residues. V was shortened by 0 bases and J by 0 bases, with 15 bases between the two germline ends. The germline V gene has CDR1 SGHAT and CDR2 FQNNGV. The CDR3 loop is CASSLDSWALSSGNTIYF. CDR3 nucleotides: TGTGCCAGCAGCTTAGATTCTTGGGCTCTAAGCTCTGGAAACACCATATATTTT. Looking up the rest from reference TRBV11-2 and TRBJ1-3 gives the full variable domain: EAGVAQSPRYKIIEKRQSVAFWCNPISGHATLYWYQQILGQGPKLLIQFQNNGVVDDSQLPKDRFSAERLKGVDSTLKIQPAKLEDSAVYLCASSLDSWALSSGNTIYFGEGSWLTVV.

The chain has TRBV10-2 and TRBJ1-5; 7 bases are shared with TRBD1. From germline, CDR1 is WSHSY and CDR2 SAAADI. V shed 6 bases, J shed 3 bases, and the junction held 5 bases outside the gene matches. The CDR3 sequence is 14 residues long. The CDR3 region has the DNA TGCGCCAGCAGGCGACAGGGCTCCAATCAGCCCCAGCATTTT. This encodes CASRRQGSNQPQHF.

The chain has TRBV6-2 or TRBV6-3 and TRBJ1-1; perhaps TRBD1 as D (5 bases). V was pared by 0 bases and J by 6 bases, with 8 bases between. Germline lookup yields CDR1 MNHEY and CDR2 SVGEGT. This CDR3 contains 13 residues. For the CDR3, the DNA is TGTGCCAGCAGTTACTCCCGCAGGGCTGAAGCTTTCTTT. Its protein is CASSYSRRAEAFF.

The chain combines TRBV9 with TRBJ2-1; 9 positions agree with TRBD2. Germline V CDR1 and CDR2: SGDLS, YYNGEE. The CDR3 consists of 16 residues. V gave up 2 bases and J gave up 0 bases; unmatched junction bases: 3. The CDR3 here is CASSVRSGSSYNEQFF. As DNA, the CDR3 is TGTGCCAGCAGCGTGCGTAGCGGGAGCTCCTACAATGAGCAGTTCTTC.

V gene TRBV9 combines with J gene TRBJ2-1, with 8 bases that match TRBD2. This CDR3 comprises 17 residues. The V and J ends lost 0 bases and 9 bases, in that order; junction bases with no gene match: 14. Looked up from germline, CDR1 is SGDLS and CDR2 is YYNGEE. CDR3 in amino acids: CASSVAGGDRTTVEQFF. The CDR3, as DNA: TGTGCCAGCAGCGTAGCGGGAGGGGACCGAACTACAGTTGAGCAGTTCTTC.

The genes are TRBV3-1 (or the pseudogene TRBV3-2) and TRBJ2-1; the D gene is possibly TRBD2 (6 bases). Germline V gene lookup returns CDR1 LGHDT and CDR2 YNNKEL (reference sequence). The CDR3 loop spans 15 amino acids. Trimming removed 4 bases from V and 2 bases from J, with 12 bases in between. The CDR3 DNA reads TGTGCCAGCAGCCCCCCGGGACTCCCCTACAATGAGCAGTTCTTC. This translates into CASSPPGLPYNEQFF.

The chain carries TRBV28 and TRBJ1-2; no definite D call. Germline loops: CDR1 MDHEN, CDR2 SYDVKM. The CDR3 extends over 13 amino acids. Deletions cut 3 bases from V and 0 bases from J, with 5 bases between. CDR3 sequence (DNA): TGTGCCAGCAGTTTTGGCCCTAACTATGGCTACACCTTC. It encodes CASSFGPNYGYTF.

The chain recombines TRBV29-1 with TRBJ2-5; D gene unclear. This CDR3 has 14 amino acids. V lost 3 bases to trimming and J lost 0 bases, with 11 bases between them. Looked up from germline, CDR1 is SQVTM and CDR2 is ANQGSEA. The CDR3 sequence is CSVETPRHQETQYF. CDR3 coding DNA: TGCAGCGTTGAGACCCCTAGGCACCAAGAGACCCAGTACTTC.

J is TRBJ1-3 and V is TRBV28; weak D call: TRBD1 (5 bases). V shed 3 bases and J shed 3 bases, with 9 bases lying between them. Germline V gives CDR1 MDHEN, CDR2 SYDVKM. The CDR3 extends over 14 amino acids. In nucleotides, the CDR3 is TGTGCCAGCAGTTTTGGGGGGGTTGGAAACACCATATATTTT. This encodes CASSFGGVGNTIYF.

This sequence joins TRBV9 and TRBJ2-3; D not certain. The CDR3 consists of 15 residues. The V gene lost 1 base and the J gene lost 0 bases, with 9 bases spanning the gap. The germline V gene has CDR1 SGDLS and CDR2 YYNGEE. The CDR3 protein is CASSVSSTSTDTQYF. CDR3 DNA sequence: TGTGCCAGCAGCGTATCCTCGACTAGCACAGATACGCAGTATTTT. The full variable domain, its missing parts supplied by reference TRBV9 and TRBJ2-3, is DSGVTQTPKHLITATGQRVTLRCSPRSGDLSVYWYQQSLDQGLQFLIQYYNGEERAKGNILERFSAQQFPDLHSELNLSSLELGDSALYFCASSVSSTSTDTQYFGPGTRLTVL.

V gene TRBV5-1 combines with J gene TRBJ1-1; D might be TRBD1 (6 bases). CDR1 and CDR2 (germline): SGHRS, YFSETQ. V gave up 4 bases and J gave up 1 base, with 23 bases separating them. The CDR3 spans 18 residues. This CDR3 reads CASSIVARTGTPNTEAFF. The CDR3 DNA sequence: TGCGCCAGCAGCATTGTGGCAAGAACCGGGACACCGAACACTGAAGCTTTCTTT.

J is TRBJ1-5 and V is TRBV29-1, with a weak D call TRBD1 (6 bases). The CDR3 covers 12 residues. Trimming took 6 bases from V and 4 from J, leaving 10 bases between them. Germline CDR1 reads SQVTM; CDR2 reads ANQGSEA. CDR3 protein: CSVETGNQPQHF. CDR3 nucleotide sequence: TGCAGCGTCGAAACAGGGAATCAGCCCCAGCATTTT.

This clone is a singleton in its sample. Here the CDR3 DNA reads TGTGCCAGCAGCGTAGTATCGGGAACCACAGATACGCAGTATTTT. It yields the protein CASSVVSGTTDTQYF. This sequence joins TRBV9 and TRBJ2-3, with D possibly TRBD2 on 5 matching bases. Germline-derived CDR1 and CDR2 are SGDLS and YYNGEE. Trimming left V 0 bases short and J 2 bases short, with 10 bases between. This CDR3 has 15 residues.

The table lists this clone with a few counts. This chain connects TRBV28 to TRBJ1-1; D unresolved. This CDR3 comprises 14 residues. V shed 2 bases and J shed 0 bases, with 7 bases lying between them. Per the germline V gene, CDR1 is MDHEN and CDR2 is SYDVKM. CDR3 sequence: CASSLREMNTEAFF. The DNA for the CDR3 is TGTGCCAGCAGTTTACGGGAGATGAACACTGAAGCTTTCTTT.

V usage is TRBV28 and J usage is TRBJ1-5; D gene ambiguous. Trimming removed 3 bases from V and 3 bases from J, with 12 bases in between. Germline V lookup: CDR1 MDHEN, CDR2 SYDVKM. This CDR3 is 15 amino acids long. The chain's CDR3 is CASSFETSYNQPQHF. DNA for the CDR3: TGTGCCAGCAGTTTTGAGACAAGCTACAATCAGCCCCAGCATTTT. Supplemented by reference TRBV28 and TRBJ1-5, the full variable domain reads DVKVTQSSRYLVKRTGEKVFLECVQDMDHENMFWYRQDPGLGLRLIYFSYDVKMKEKGDIPEGYSVSREKKERFSLILESASTNQTSMYLCASSFETSYNQPQHFGDGTRLSIL.

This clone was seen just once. The CDR3 reads CASSQPGAYEQYV. The CDR3 bases are TGTGCCAGCAGCCAACCCGGGGCCTACGAGCAGTACGTC. The J gene is TRBJ2-7, the V gene TRBV4-2, with a tentative D call TRBD2 (5 bases). V was pared by 2 bases and J by 2 bases, with 7 bases between. The CDR3 runs to 13 residues. Germline V lookup: CDR1 LGHNA, CDR2 YNFKEQ.